Listed below are T cell receptor beta chains from one sample, sequenced in a study of monozygotic twins with inflammatory bowel disease. TCRdb re-analyzed the 5' RACE reads; it lists each CDR3 protein once, without DNA. Seen in this sample are more than 100,000 distinct CDR3 sequences; the ten most common clones hold under 2.5%. Sequences were obtained from blood. These receptor sequences come from a human donor with ulcerative colitis or Crohn's disease, or a healthy co-twin of an affected twin (not recorded which). The CDR3 runs from the conserved cysteine through the conserved F or W.

j_gene | v_gene | CDR3aa
TRBJ2-3 | TRBV20-1 | CSARDVARTSGGSAQYF
TRBJ2-7 | TRBV30 | CAWTGLSYEQYF
TRBJ2-2 | TRBV28 | CASSFYSLTGELFF
TRBJ2-1 | TRBV5-1 | CASSLGGGLHNEQFF
TRBJ2-4 | TRBV6-5 | CASRSTSSNIQYF
TRBJ1-6 | TRBV11-2 | CASSPTTVPLLHF
TRBJ2-7 | TRBV5-1 | CASSLDGTERYEQYF
TRBJ2-7 | TRBV7-2 | CASSQGDRHYEQYF
TRBJ2-6 | TRBV27 | CASSLISGANVLTF
TRBJ2-1 | TRBV20-1 | CSARDLLAGNNEQFF
TRBJ2-5 | TRBV19 | CASSRRGTGGETQYF
TRBJ2-3 | TRBV7-2 | CASSLGLVTQYF
TRBJ2-5 | TRBV12-3/TRBV12-4 | CASSTTGQETQYF
TRBJ1-5 | TRBV20-1 | CSATTSYQPQHF
TRBJ2-2 | TRBV29-1 | CSVKDRANTGELFF
TRBJ1-2 | TRBV7-2 | CASSLDQNIYGYTF
TRBJ2-1 | TRBV29-1 | CSVGLAGGRRNEQFF
TRBJ2-4 | TRBV27 | CASSTMGASNMQYF
TRBJ2-7 | TRBV9 | CASSVDPGTDYEQYF
TRBJ2-1 | TRBV5-4 | CASSPPGGGYTYNEQFF
TRBJ2-7 | TRBV15 | CATSRDRGPYEQYF
TRBJ2-7 | TRBV29-1 | CSVEDGSYEQYF
TRBJ2-7 | TRBV7-2 | CASSRGAPYEQYF
TRBJ1-2 | TRBV19 | CASSTIGTSYYGYTF
TRBJ2-2 | TRBV5-1 | CASSFTGTSGYTANTGELFF
TRBJ2-7 | TRBV30 | CAGSAGGPVIEQYF
TRBJ2-3 | TRBV12-3/TRBV12-4 | CASRGSGGAEDTQYF
TRBJ2-2 | TRBV4-3 | CASSQRYKRDYGELFF
TRBJ2-7 | TRBV12-3/TRBV12-4 | CASSDQTSGYEQYF
TRBJ2-3 | TRBV5-1 | CASSLGLAGDTDTQYF
TRBJ1-3 | TRBV29-1 | CSVLLPGQGNTIYF
TRBJ2-3 | TRBV9 | CASSVEDSSIDTQYF
TRBJ2-1 | TRBV5-1 | CASSLARGHYTNNEQFF
TRBJ2-7 | TRBV7-2 | CASSRGTSGGLYEQYF
TRBJ1-1 | TRBV7-2 | CASSFTGGGNTEAFF
TRBJ2-3 | TRBV6-2/TRBV6-3 | CASSYPTDTQYF
TRBJ2-1 | TRBV11-2 | CASSPRWGAGGYNEQFF
TRBJ2-1 | TRBV6-5 | CASSSSGSNNEQFF
TRBJ2-5 | TRBV30 | CAWSVLGGPEETQYF
TRBJ2-1 | TRBV25-1 | CASPQLRPPRTSSYNEQFF
TRBJ2-7 | TRBV20-1 | CSARDYSGRTYEQYF
TRBJ2-5 | TRBV7-9 | CASSLAQAPQETQYF
TRBJ2-7 | TRBV7-3 | CASSLTGQGSYEQYF
TRBJ1-5 | TRBV27 | CASSSTGRVRQPQHF
TRBJ2-2 | TRBV25-1 | CASSDQLNTGELFF
TRBJ2-5 | TRBV11-2 | CASRLSSYQETQYF
TRBJ2-7 | TRBV27 | CASSRWGEQYF
TRBJ2-7 | TRBV19 | CASSNEDRGRYEQYF
TRBJ2-3 | TRBV9 | CASSARQGIPDTQYF
TRBJ2-6 | TRBV7-3 | CASSPTGGPHSGANVLTF
TRBJ1-2 | TRBV5-1 | CASSLDGQGRDYGYTF
TRBJ1-1 | TRBV7-2 | CASSLKTGGTEAFF
TRBJ2-7 | TRBV24-1 | CATSDPDRVYEQYF
TRBJ2-2 | TRBV7-2 | CASSKDRDTGELFF
TRBJ1-5 | TRBV6-2/TRBV6-3 | CASSYGGAYSNQPQHF
TRBJ2-5 | TRBV6-2/TRBV6-3 | CASRALGWVREETQYF
TRBJ2-7 | TRBV24-1 | CATSDSSPRDSYEQYF